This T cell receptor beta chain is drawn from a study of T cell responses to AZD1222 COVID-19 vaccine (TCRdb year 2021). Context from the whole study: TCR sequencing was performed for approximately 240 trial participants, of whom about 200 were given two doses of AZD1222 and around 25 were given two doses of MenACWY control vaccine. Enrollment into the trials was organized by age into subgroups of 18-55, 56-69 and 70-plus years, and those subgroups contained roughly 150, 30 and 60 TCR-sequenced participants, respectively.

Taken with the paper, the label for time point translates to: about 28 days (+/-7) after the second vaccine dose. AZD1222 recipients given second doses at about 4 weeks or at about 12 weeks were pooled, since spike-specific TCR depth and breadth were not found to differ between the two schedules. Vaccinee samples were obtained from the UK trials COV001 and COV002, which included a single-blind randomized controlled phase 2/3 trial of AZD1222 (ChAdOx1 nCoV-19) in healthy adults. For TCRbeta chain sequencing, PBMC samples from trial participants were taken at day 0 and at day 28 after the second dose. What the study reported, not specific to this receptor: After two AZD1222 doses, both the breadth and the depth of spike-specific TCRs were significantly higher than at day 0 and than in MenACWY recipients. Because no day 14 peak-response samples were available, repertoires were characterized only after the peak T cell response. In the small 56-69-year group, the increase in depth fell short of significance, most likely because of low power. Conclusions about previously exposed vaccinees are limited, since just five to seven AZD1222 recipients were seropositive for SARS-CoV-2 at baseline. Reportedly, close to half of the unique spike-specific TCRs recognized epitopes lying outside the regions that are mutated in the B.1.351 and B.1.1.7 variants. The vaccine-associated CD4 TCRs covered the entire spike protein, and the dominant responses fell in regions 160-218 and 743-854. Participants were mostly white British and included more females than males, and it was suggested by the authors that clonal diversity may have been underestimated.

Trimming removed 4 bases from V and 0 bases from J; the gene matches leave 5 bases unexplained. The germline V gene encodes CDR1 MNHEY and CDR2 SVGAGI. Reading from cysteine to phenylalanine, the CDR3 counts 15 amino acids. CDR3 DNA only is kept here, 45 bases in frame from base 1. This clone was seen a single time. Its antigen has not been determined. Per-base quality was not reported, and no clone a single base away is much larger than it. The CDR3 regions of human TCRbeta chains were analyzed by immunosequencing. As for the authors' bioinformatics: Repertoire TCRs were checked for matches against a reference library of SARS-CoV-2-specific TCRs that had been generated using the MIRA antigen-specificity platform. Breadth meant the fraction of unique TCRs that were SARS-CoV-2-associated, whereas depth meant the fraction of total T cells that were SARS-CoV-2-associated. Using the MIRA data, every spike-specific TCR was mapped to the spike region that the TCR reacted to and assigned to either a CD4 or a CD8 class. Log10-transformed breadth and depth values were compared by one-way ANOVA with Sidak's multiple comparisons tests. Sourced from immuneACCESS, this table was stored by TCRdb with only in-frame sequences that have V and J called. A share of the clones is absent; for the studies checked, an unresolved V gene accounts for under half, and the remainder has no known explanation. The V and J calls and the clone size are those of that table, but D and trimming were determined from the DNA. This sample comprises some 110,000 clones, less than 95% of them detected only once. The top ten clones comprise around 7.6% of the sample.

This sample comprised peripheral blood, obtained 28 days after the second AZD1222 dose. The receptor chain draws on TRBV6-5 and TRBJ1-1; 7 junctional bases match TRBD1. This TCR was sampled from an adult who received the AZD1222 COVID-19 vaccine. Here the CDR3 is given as CASSWGDRMNTEAFF. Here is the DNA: TGTGCCAGCAGTTGGGGGGACAGAATGAACACTGAAGCTTTCTTT.